A single sample is the source of the 13 T cell receptor beta chains below, sequenced in a study of CD8 T cells in ankylosing spondylitis. TCRdb reprocessed the 5' RACE reads with MiXCR, giving one entry per CDR3 protein. The sample lists approximately 140,000 distinct CDR3 sequences, approximately 48% occurring once. Sequencing was done on a sample of synovial fluid, either unsorted or a sorted T cell fraction (not recorded which). These receptors were obtained from a male donor with ankylosing spondylitis.

The chain combines TRBV4-1 with TRBJ1-2; 7 bases align to TRBD1. Germline V CDR1 and CDR2: MGHRA, YSYEKL. The length of the CDR3 is 15 residues. The V segment lost 3 bases and the J segment 8 bases; nucleotides outside the gene matches: 12. CDR3 DNA: TGCGCCAGCAGCCAGGTTCCGACAGGGCGCGGCGGCTACACCTTC. It is translated as CASSQVPTGRGGYTF.

The chain combines TRBV10-3 with TRBJ1-2; D remains unclear. Germline CDR1 is ENHRY and CDR2 is SYGVKD. V dropped 10 bases and J dropped 0 bases, with 9 bases sitting between them. The CDR3 is made up of 12 amino acids. CDR3 coding DNA: TGTGCCACGGGATCGCCTAACTATGGCTACACCTTC. It codes for CATGSPNYGYTF.

This clonotype was picked up one time. This sequence joins TRBV10-3 and TRBJ2-5; 8 bases are shared with TRBD2. J was trimmed by 1 base and V by 6 bases; bases with no gene match: 13. Germline V gives CDR1 ENHRY, CDR2 SYGVKD. The CDR3 has 17 residues. CDR3: CAISLKKAGASQETQYF. CDR3 sequence (DNA): TGTGCCATCAGCCTGAAAAAAGCGGGAGCCAGCCAAGAGACCCAGTACTTC.

This sequence joins TRBV5-1 and TRBJ1-2; D is possibly TRBD1 (5 bases). The CDR3 has 14 amino acids. CDR1 SGHRS and CDR2 YFSETQ come from the germline V gene. Between the trimmed V and J ends, which lost 1 base and 4 bases, there was a span of 11 bases. The DNA of the CDR3 is TGCGCCAGCAGCTTGACAGGATCTTCCTATGGCTACACCTTC. Amino acid sequence: CASSLTGSSYGYTF.

This chain connects TRBV6-4 to TRBJ2-3, with 14 bases lining up with TRBD2. The CDR3 spans 14 residues. The V and J ends lost 3 bases and 12 bases, in that order; junction bases with no gene match: 5. Germline V gene data show CDR1 as MRHNA and CDR2 as SNTAGT. Here the CDR3 reads CASSEGTSGSPQYF. The CDR3 nucleotides are TGTGCCAGCAGTGAAGGGACTAGCGGGAGCCCTCAGTATTTT.

This sequence joins TRBV21-1 and TRBJ1-5; TRBD1, the D gene given by the table, was not confirmed from the DNA. TRBV21-1 is a known pseudogene. The CDR3 totals 16 residues. The CDR3: CASSQGDFLSNQPQHF. For the CDR3, the DNA is TGTGCCAGCAGCCAGGGAGACTTTCTTAGCAATCAGCCCCAGCATTTT.

This chain connects TRBV2 to TRBJ2-7; 8 nucleotides match TRBD1. With V trimmed by 4 bases and J by 4 bases, 12 bases remained unmatched. This CDR3 has 16 amino acids. CDR1 is SNHLY, CDR2 FYNNEI, per germline. The CDR3 protein is CASSGKDRVFRYEQYF. CDR3 DNA: TGTGCCAGCAGTGGAAAGGACAGGGTCTTTAGGTACGAGCAGTACTTC.

The chain has TRBV4-2 and TRBJ2-3; D is unclear. Germline CDR1 LGHNA, CDR2 YNFKEQ. V was shortened by 4 bases and J by 2 bases, with 13 bases between the two germline ends. CDR3 length: 15 amino acids. DNA of the CDR3: TGTGCCAGCAGCCGGGGTGCAAGGCCCACAGATACGCAGTATTTT. Translated, it gives CASSRGARPTDTQYF.

In its sample, this clonotype was seen many times. The chain recombines TRBV6-2 or TRBV6-3 with TRBJ2-7, with a possible D match to TRBD2 (6 bases). CDR3 length: 13 amino acids. Germline assignment: CDR1 MNHEY and CDR2 SVGEGT. Deletions cut 6 bases from V and 6 bases from J, with 15 bases between. CDR3 sequence: CASSPGDPSEQYF. Written as DNA, the CDR3 is TGTGCCAGCAGCCCGGGGGATCCCTCCGAGCAGTACTTC.

The chain links TRBV28 to TRBJ2-1, with 10 bases matching TRBD2. The CDR3 has 15 residues. V shed 5 bases and J 5 bases; nucleotides not matched to a gene: 6. Germline assignment: CDR1 MDHEN and CDR2 SYDVKM. CDR3 in DNA: TGTGCCAGCAGTCCAAGACTAGCGGGCAACAATGAGCAGTTCTTC. This encodes CASSPRLAGNNEQFF.

This clonotype has a handful of counts. The chain joins TRBV29-1 to TRBJ2-2; D possibly corresponds to TRBD1 (6 bases). The CDR3 extends over 16 amino acids. Germline V gene lookup returns CDR1 SQVTM and CDR2 ANQGSEA. V shed 7 bases and J shed 2 bases, with 20 bases lying between them. In DNA form, the CDR3 reads TGCAGCGCCTGGGGGCAGGGCTCCACCAACACCGGGGAGCTGTTTTTT. This codes for CSAWGQGSTNTGELFF.

This clonotype occurred a few times. V usage is TRBV30 and J usage is TRBJ1-1; possible D gene TRBD1, 5 bases. The CDR3 totals 14 residues. Germline V gives CDR1 GTSNPN, CDR2 SVGIG (reference sequence). V lost 0 bases and J 3 bases, leaving 11 bases between the germline ends. CDR3 DNA: TGTGCCTGGAGTGTAGGGCAGGGTGACACTGAAGCTTTCTTT. It encodes CAWSVGQGDTEAFF.

This chain connects TRBV4-3 to TRBJ1-1, with TRBD1 identical over 8 bases. This CDR3 is built from 16 residues. With V trimmed by 1 base and J by 7 bases, 11 bases remained unmatched. Germline V gene lookup returns CDR1 LGHNA and CDR2 YSLEER. In nucleotides, the CDR3 is TGCGCCAGCAGCCAAGGTTGGGGCAGGGGGCAGGGTGAAGCTTTCTTT. Its translation is CASSQGWGRGQGEAFF.